This T cell receptor beta chain comes out of a study of follicular helper T cells after annual influenza vaccination. Study-wide background: Across the 2013-2014, 2014-2015 and 2015-2016 vaccination seasons, some subjects were resampled. The study, taken as a whole, reports: Most later recoveries of Day 7 ICOS+CD38+ clones were ICOS-CD38- cTfh. Rare clonotypes were missed; only about 10-23% of cells gave TCRB.

Noted time point: 2015-2016 season, 7 days after influenza vaccination. ICOS+CD38+ and ICOS-CD38- fractions were sorted from non-naive CD4+CXCR5+PD-1+ cells. Trimming at V came to 0 bases and at J to 12 bases, leaving 5 bases not matched to a gene. The CDR3 is made up of 13 amino acids. Germline CDR1 KGHSH, CDR2 LQKENI. Profiling relied on immunoSEQ multiplex PCR, and the TCRdb table lists in-frame clones only, not all of them. The sample yields fewer than 7,500 clones, 70% to 90% seen once. With regard to this clone: Its antigen is not known.

The gene calls are TRBV18 and TRBJ2-1, with TRBD1 identical over 7 bases. The sample was CXCR5+ CD38- circulating T follicular helper cells from blood, taken 7 days after influenza vaccination. The subset: circulating Tfh, non-naive CD4+CXCR5+PD-1+ (ICOS+CD38+ or ICOS-CD38-). The clonotype comes from an adult who received the influenza vaccine. Here the CDR3 reads CASSPPPRQGQFF. The CDR3 coding sequence is TGTGCCAGCTCACCACCGCCGAGACAGGGGCAGTTCTTC.